The clone carrying this TCR beta chain was seen only once. Its antigen is unknown. The data derive from a study of T cell responses to AZD1222 COVID-19 vaccine. The protocol was immunoSEQ multiplex PCR, while the TCRdb copy is restricted to in-frame clones and leaves out a portion. The sample consists of about 130,000 clones, 90% of them appearing once. General observations from the study: In a largely white British group with more females than males, clonal diversity was possibly underestimated. Spike-spanning, vaccine-associated CD4 TCRs were dominant at 160-218 and 743-854. Recipients of AZD1222 seropositive at baseline numbered only six or seven. Epitopes outside B.1.351 and B.1.1.7 mutated regions reportedly drew nearly half of spike TCRs.

This CDR3 is 16 amino acids long. Germline CDR1 is LNHNV and CDR2 is YYDKDF (reference sequence). Trimming took 2 bases from V and 8 from J, leaving 19 bases between them. Sequencing was performed on peripheral blood, taken on day 0 of MenACWY control vaccination. The chain links TRBV15 to TRBJ2-1; D is perhaps TRBD1 (6 bases). The source of this sequence is an adult in good health. The DNA of the CDR3 is TGTGCCACCAGCAGAACCCAGGGGACGGGGCGGGATGAGCAGTTCTTC. Its translation is CATSRTQGTGRDEQFF.